This T cell receptor (beta chain) was captured in a study of Ad26.COV2.S vaccination and SARS-CoV-2 variants. Study-wide background: Participants got Ad26.COV2.S intramuscularly, once or twice 56 days apart.

Profiling relied on immunoSEQ multiplex PCR, and the TCRdb table lists in-frame clones only, not all of them. Here the sample spans over 300,000 clones, about four fifths being singletons. Germline values: CDR1 SGHTA, CDR2 FQGNSA. Trimming removed 5 bases at V and 0 bases at J, with 11 bases between. The CDR3 loop spans 16 amino acids. Overall study results and limits: Vaccine and placebo groups showed comparable non-spike TCR breadth.

Regarding treatment: approximately 18 received Ad26.COV2.S at low or high dose, single or two shots; roughly 5 received placebo; per-sample allocation not given. Repertoires come from day 63 after the first vaccine or placebo injection. As to this clone: The antigen is unknown.

The sequence was obtained from a person between 18 and 59 years old who received the Ad26.COV2.S COVID-19 vaccine or a placebo. V is TRBV7-2 and J is TRBJ2-6, with D unresolved. The sequenced sample was peripheral blood, obtained in a trial of Ad26.COV2.S vaccine versus placebo. The CDR3 nucleotides are TGTGCCAGCAGCGCCCTTGTCGGCTCTGGGGCCAACGTCCTGACTTTC. It is translated as CASSALVGSGANVLTF.